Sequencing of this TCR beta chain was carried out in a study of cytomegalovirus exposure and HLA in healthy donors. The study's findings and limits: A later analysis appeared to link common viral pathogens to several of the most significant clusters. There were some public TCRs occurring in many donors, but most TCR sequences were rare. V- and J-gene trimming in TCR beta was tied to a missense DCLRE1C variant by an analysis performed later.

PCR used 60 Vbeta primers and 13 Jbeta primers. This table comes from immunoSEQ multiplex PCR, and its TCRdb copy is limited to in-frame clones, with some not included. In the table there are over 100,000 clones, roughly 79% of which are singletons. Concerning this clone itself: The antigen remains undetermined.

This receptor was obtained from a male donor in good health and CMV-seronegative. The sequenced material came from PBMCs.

The CDR3 loop is CASSVGSGISTDTQYF. The CDR3 nucleotides are TGTGCCAGCAGCGTAGGCAGCGGAATTAGCACAGATACGCAGTATTTT. This chain joins TRBV9 and TRBJ2-3; TRBD2 is a possible D gene (5 bases). CDR3 length: 16 residues. Germline-derived CDR1 and CDR2 are SGDLS and YYNGEE. Deletions cut 0 bases from V and 0 bases from J, with 11 bases between.